This T cell receptor beta chain originates from a study of cytomegalovirus exposure and HLA in healthy donors. Comment on this clone: Its antigen is not identified.

PCR was performed using 60 Vbeta and 13 Jbeta primers. Sequencing used immunoSEQ multiplex PCR; TCRdb keeps in-frame clones, though not all of them. The table lists some 200,000 clones, 70% to 80% of them singletons. There are 16 residues in the CDR3. The V end was cut by 4 bases, the J end by 8 bases, with 23 bases between. The germline V gene encodes CDR1 MGHRA and CDR2 YSYEKL. Study-level points and caveats: Later on, a genetic analysis was performed. It linked a missense variant in DCLRE1C with V- and J-gene trimming of TCR beta. The HLA-A and HLA-B alleles of most subjects were reportedly predicted accurately from TCR beta sequences.

The clonotype comes from a male donor in good health and CMV-seropositive. This rearrangement joins TRBV4-1 to TRBJ1-1; D is possibly TRBD1 (6 bases). The sample comprised PBMCs. The CDR3 sequence: CASSPSHYSTGDEAFF. Written as DNA, the CDR3 is TGCGCCAGCAGCCCATCCCACTACTCGACAGGTGACGAAGCTTTCTTT.